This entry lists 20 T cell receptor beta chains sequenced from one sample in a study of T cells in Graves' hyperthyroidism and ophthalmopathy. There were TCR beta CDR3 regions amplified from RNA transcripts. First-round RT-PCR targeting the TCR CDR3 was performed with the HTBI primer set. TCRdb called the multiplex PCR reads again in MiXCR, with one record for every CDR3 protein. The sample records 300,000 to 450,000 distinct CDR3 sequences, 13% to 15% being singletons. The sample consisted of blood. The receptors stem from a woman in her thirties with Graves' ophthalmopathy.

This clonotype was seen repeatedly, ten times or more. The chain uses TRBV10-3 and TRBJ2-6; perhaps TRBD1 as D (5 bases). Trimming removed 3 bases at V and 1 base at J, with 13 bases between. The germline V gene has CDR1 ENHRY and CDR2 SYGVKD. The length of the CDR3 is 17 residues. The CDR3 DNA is TGTGCCATCAGTGAACAAACGTCAGGGTCTGGGGCCAACGTCCTGACTTTC. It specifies CAISEQTSGSGANVLTF.

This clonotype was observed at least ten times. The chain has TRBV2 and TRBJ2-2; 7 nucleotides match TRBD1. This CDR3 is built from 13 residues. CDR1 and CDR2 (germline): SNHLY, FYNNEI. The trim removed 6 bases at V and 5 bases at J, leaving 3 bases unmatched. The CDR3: CASSGTETGELFF. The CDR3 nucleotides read TGTGCCAGCAGCGGGACAGAAACCGGGGAGCTGTTTTTT.

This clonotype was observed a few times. The CDR3 DNA follows: TGTGCCAGCAGTCCTTCCCCGCTAGCGGGGGTGCAGTACTTC. This codes for CASSPSPLAGVQYF. The chain carries TRBV27 and TRBJ2-7, with 10 nucleotides matching TRBD2. The CDR3 length is 14 residues. V was pared by 5 bases and J by 9 bases, with 10 bases of the junction left unmatched. Germline V lookup: CDR1 MNHEY, CDR2 SMNVEV (reference sequence).

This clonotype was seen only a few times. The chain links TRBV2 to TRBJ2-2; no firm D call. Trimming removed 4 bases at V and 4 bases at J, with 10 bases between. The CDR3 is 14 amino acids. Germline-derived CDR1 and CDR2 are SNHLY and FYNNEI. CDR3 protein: CASSVARGTGELFF. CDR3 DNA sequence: TGTGCCAGCAGTGTTGCCCGAGGCACCGGGGAGCTGTTTTTT.

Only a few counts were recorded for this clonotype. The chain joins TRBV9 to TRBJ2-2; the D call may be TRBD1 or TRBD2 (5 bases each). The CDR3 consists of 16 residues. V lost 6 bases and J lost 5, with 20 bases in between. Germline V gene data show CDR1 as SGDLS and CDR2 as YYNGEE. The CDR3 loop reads CASMDGDQDRTGELFF. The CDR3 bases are TGTGCCAGCATGGACGGGGACCAGGACCGTACCGGGGAGCTGTTTTTT. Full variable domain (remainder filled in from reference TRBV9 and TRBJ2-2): DSGVTQTPKHLITATGQRVTLRCSPRSGDLSVYWYQQSLDQGLQFLIQYYNGEERAKGNILERFSAQQFPDLHSELNLSSLELGDSALYFCASMDGDQDRTGELFFGEGSRLTVL.

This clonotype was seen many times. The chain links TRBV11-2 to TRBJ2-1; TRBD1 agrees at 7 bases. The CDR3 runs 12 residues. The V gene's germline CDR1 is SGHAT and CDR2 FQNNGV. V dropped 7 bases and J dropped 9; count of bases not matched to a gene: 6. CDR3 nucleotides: TGTGCCAGCACCACAGGGGTCGGTGAGCAGTTCTTC. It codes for CASTTGVGEQFF.

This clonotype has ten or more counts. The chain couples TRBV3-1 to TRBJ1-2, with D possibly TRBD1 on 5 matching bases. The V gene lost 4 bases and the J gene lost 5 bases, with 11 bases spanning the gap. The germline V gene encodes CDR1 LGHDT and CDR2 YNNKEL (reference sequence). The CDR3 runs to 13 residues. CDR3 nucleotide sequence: TGTGCCAGCAGCCGACCTGGGGGATATGGCTACACCTTC. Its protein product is CASSRPGGYGYTF.

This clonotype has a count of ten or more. Here the CDR3 reads CAIKSDLSDQPQHF. In nucleotides, the CDR3 is TGTGCCATCAAAAGTGATCTAAGCGATCAGCCCCAGCATTTT. The rearrangement links TRBV2 to TRBJ1-5; no reliable D call. The germline V gene encodes CDR1 SNHLY and CDR2 FYNNEI. Trimming stripped 10 bases from V and 5 bases from J, with 18 bases between. CDR3 length equals 14 residues.

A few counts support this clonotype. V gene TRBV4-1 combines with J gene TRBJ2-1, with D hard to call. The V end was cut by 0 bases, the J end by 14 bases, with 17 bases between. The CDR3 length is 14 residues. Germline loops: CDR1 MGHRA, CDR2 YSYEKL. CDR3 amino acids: CASSQDELTGREFF. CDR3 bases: TGCGCCAGCAGCCAAGATGAATTAACCGGTCGCGAGTTCTTC.

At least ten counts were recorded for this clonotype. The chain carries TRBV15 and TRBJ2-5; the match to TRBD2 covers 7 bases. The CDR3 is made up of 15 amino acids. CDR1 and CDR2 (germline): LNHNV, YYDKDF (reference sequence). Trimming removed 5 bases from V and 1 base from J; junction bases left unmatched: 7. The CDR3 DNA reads TGTGCCACCAGCGCAGGCTGGGGGGGCCAAGAGACCCAGTACTTC. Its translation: CATSAGWGGQETQYF.

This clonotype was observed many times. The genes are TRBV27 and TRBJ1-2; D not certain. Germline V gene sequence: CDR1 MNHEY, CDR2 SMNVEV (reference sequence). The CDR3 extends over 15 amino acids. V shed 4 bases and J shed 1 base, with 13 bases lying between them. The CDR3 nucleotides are TGTGCCAGCAGTTCGGGCTCCGGCGTTAACTATGGCTACACCTTC. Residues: CASSSGSGVNYGYTF.

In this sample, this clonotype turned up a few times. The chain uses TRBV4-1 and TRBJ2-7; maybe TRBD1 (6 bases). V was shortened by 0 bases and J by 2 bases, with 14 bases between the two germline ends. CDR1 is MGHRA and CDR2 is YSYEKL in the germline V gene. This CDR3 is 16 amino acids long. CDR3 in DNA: TGCGCCAGCAGCCAAGAGCAGGGGCTTGGAACCTACGAGCAGTACTTC. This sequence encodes CASSQEQGLGTYEQYF.

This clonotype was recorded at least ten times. As DNA, the CDR3 is TGTGCCACCAGCAGAGTAACGGGGGGGTTTGGCGAGACCCAGTACTTC. Its translation is CATSRVTGGFGETQYF. The rearrangement links TRBV15 to TRBJ2-5; 8 bases line up with TRBD2. CDR1 and CDR2 (germline): LNHNV, YYDKDF (reference sequence). V trimming: 1 base; J trimming: 5 bases; junction bases outside the gene matches: 9. The CDR3 consists of 16 residues.

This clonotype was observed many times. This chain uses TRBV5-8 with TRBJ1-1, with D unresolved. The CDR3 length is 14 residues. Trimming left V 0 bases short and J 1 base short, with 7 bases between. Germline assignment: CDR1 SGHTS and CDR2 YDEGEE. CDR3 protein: CASSLAQRNTEAFF. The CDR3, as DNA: TGTGCCAGCAGCTTGGCGCAAAGGAACACTGAAGCTTTCTTT.

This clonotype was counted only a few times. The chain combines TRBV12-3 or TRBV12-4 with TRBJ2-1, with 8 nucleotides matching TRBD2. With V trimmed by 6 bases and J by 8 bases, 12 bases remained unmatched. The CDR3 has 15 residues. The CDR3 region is CASSIPGGRFHEQFF. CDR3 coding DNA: TGTGCCAGCAGCATACCGGGGGGGCGATTCCATGAGCAGTTCTTC.

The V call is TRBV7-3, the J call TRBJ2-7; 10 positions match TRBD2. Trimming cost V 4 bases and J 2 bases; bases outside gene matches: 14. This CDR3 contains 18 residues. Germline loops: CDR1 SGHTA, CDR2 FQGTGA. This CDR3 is CASSSTVAGGHLTYEQYF. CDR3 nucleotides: TGTGCCAGCAGCTCAACCGTAGCGGGGGGCCACCTAACCTACGAGCAGTACTTC. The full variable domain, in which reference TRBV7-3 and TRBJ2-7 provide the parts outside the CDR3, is GAGVSQTPSNKVTEKGKYVELRCDPISGHTALYWYRQSLGQGPEFLIYFQGTGAADDSGLPNDRFFAVRPEGSVSTLKIQRTERGDSAVYLCASSSTVAGGHLTYEQYFGPGTRLTVT.

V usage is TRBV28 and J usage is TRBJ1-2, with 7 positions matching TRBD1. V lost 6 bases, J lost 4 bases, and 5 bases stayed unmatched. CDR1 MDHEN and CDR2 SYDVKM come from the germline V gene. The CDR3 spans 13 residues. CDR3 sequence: CASSEDRIYGYTF. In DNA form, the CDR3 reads TGTGCCAGCAGCGAGGACAGGATCTATGGCTACACCTTC.

CDR3 residues: CASSEQGARGTDTQYF. CDR3 coding DNA: TGTGCCAGCAGCGAACAGGGGGCTCGTGGCACAGATACGCAGTATTTT. The chain carries TRBV7-3 and TRBJ2-3, with 9 nucleotides matching TRBD1. The CDR3 has 16 residues. The germline gives CDR1 SGHTA, CDR2 FQGTGA. V shed 5 bases, J shed 1 base, and the junction held 7 bases outside the gene matches.

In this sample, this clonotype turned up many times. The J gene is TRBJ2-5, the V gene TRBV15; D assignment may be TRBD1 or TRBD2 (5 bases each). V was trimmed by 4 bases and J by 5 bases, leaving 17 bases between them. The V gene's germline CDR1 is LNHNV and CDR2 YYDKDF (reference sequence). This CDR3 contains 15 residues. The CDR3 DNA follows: TGTGCCACCAGCAAGGAGTTAGTGGGGACGGAGACCCAGTACTTC. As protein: CATSKELVGTETQYF.

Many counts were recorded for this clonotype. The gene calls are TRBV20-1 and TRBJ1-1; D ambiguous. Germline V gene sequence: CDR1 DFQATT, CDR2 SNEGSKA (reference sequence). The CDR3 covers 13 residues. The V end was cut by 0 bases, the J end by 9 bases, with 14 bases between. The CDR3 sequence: CSARDSVDYQAFF. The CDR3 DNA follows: TGCAGTGCTAGAGATAGTGTGGACTACCAAGCTTTCTTT.